This T cell receptor (beta chain) was documented in a study of PD-1 blockade in mismatch repair-deficient tumors. Regarding the study as a whole: Tumor-resident clones, often undetectable pretreatment in blood, expanded then contracted after pembrolizumab.

PCR or immunohistochemistry showed mismatch repair deficiency in every enrolled patient. Assay used: immunoSEQ multiplex PCR; TCRdb lists only in-frame clones, some missing. Here the sample spans about 120,000 clones, approximately 90% being singletons. V lost 3 bases to trimming and J lost 3 bases; unmatched junction nucleotides: 9. The germline gives CDR1 LNHNV, CDR2 YYDKDF (reference sequence). The CDR3 extends over 16 amino acids. Comments on this clone: Its antigen remains unknown.

The receptor comes from an adult with mismatch repair-deficient cancer. Sequenced here: peripheral blood, sampled 44 weeks after starting pembrolizumab. The chain carries TRBV15 and TRBJ2-7; 9 nucleotides line up with TRBD1. CDR3 loop: CATSRGRTGVYYEQYF. The CDR3 DNA reads TGTGCCACCAGCAGGGGCAGGACAGGGGTGTACTACGAGCAGTACTTC.